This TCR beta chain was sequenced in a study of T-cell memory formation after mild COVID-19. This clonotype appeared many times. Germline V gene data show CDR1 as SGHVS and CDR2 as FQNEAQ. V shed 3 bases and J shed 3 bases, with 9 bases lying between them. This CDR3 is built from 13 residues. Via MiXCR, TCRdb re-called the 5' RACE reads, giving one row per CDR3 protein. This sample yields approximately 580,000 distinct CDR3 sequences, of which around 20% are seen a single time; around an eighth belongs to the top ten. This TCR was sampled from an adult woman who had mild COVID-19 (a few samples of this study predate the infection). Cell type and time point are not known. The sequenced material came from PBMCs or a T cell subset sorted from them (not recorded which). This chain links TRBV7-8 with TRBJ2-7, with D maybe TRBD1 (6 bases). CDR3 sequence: CASSLDSVYEQYF. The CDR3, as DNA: TGTGCCAGCAGCTTGGACAGTGTCTACGAGCAGTACTTC.